This T cell receptor (beta chain) was documented in a study of Ad26.COV2.S vaccination and SARS-CoV-2 variants. Study-wide context: Vaccine-arm donor from the placebo-controlled COV1001 Ad26.COV2.S trial. Once, or twice with 56 days between doses, Ad26.COV2.S was given intramuscularly.

Regarding treatment: some 20 received Ad26.COV2.S at low or high dose, single or two shots; about 5 received placebo; per-sample allocation not given. Sampling was done on day 63 after the first vaccine or placebo injection. Wuhan-strain SARS-CoV-2 spike was expressed by the Ad26 vector that made up the vaccine. Profiling relied on immunoSEQ multiplex PCR, and the TCRdb table lists in-frame clones only, not all of them. The sample shows around 400,000 clones, approximately 90% of them seen only once. Germline assignment: CDR1 MNHNS and CDR2 SASEGT. V lost 1 base to trimming and J lost 4 bases; unmatched junction nucleotides: 4. The CDR3 runs 15 residues.

The chain uses TRBV6-1 and TRBJ2-3; 8 bases match TRBD1. The sample here was peripheral blood, taken in a trial of Ad26.COV2.S vaccine versus placebo. The source is a person between 18 and 60 years old who received the Ad26.COV2.S COVID-19 vaccine or a placebo. CDR3 sequence reads: CASSEGTGQADTQYF. The CDR3, as DNA: TGTGCCAGCAGTGAAGGGACAGGGCAGGCAGATACGCAGTATTTT.